These 14 T cell receptor beta chains were sequenced from one sample in a study of brain T cells in children with intractable seizures. Generated by immunoSEQ multiplex PCR, the TCRdb table keeps only in-frame clones and is missing some. This sample has about 340,000 clones, with about 93% found just once. This sample's time point: blood from clinic visit 5 months post-surgery; TSC patient then seizure free. The sequencing used peripheral blood, collected approximately 5 months after surgery. These TCRs come from a boy less than two years old with tuberous sclerosis and intractable seizures.

The genes are TRBV5-6 and TRBJ1-2; D gene unclear. Germline lookup yields CDR1 SGHDT and CDR2 YYEEEE. The CDR3 totals 14 residues. V was cut by 4 bases and J by 0 bases, with 10 bases left in between. CDR3 coding DNA: TGTGCCAGCAGCCCAGAAAACACTAACTATGGCTACACCTTC. Translating gives CASSPENTNYGYTF.

The chain is built from TRBV6-5 and TRBJ2-2; tentative D call: TRBD1 (5 bases). Germline CDR1 and CDR2: MNHEY and SVGAGI. The CDR3 contains 15 residues. V was clipped by 6 bases and J by 3 bases, with 14 bases between them. CDR3 in DNA: TGTGCCAGCAGCCGCGGACAAAAGGACACCGGGGAGCTGTTTTTT. Residues: CASSRGQKDTGELFF.

The chain combines TRBV9 with TRBJ2-7, with TRBD2 matching over 14 bases. The CDR3 has 16 amino acids. In germline, CDR1 is SGDLS, CDR2 YYNGEE. Trimming took 0 bases from V and 6 from J; bases not matched to a gene: 5. The CDR3 nucleotides read TGTGCCAGCAGCGTAGCACCGGGACTAGCGGGAGTCGAGCAGTACTTC. This encodes CASSVAPGLAGVEQYF.

The chain employs TRBV24-1 and TRBJ1-1, with 8 bases aligning to TRBD1. With 3 bases clipped from V and 3 bases from J, the junction kept 5 bases outside the gene matches. Germline V gene sequence: CDR1 KGHDR, CDR2 SFDVKD. The CDR3 runs to 15 residues. Here the CDR3 DNA reads TGTGCCACCAGTGATGCAGGGGGCGGCGACACTGAAGCTTTCTTT. Its translation is CATSDAGGGDTEAFF.

V gene TRBV5-5 combines with J gene TRBJ2-6; tentative D call: TRBD2 (6 bases). Germline CDR1 and CDR2: SGHKS and YYEKEE (reference sequence). This CDR3 has 18 residues. Trimming pared 0 bases from V and 1 base from J, leaving 14 bases between. The CDR3 DNA sequence: TGTGCCAGCAGCTTGGCCGTTTGGAGGGCATCTGGGGCCAACGTCCTGACTTTC. It yields the protein CASSLAVWRASGANVLTF.

This clone has only a few counts. The rearrangement uses TRBV28 and TRBJ1-2; no firm D call. This CDR3 contains 16 residues. Trimming pared 3 bases from V and 1 base from J, leaving 15 bases between. Germline loops: CDR1 MDHEN, CDR2 SYDVKM. The CDR3 DNA is TGTGCCAGCAGTTTGCTACAGAAATTCGATAACTATGGCTACACCTTC. As protein: CASSLLQKFDNYGYTF.

The chain combines TRBV14 with TRBJ1-4; 7 bases match TRBD1. The J segment lost 6 bases and the V segment lost 2 bases, leaving 9 bases of the junction unmatched. The CDR3 runs 16 residues. Germline loops: CDR1 SGHDN, CDR2 FVKESK. The CDR3 DNA follows: TGTGCCAGCAGCCAAAAAACCGGGACAGAAGATGAAAAACTGTTTTTT. Its translation: CASSQKTGTEDEKLFF.

V and J are TRBV19 and TRBJ2-7; a weak D match, TRBD1 (5 bases). The germline V and J ends were trimmed by 3 bases and 3 bases, with 6 bases remaining between them. This CDR3 is built from 12 residues. CDR1 and CDR2 from the germline V gene are LNHDA and SQIVND (reference sequence). CDR3 sequence reads: CASSMGRYEQYF. For the CDR3, the DNA is TGTGCCAGTAGTATGGGGCGCTACGAGCAGTACTTC.

The chain has TRBV11-3 and TRBJ2-7, with D perhaps TRBD2 (6 bases). This CDR3 has 15 amino acids. V was cut by 4 bases and J by 4 bases, with 17 bases left in between. Germline V CDR1 and CDR2: SGHNT, YENEEA. The CDR3 DNA sequence: TGTGCCAGCAGCTCCCTTTGGGGGAGGTCGTACGAGCAGTACTTC. Amino acids: CASSSLWGRSYEQYF.

The CDR3 protein is CASSPTSGIGNEQFF. CDR3 DNA sequence: TGTGCCAGCAGCCCCACTAGCGGTATAGGCAATGAGCAGTTCTTC. The V call is TRBV14, the J call TRBJ2-1, with 8 positions matching TRBD2. J gave up 6 bases and V 4 bases, and 8 bases lay outside the gene matches. Germline loops: CDR1 SGHDN, CDR2 FVKESK. This CDR3 is 15 amino acids long.

The chain recombines TRBV20-1 with TRBJ2-1; no clear D. Germline assignment: CDR1 DFQATT and CDR2 SNEGSKA (reference sequence). This CDR3 is built from 11 residues. V lost 0 bases and J 8 bases, leaving 5 bases between the germline ends. In DNA, the CDR3 is TGCAGTGCTAGAGATGGGGATGAGCAGTTCTTC. It specifies CSARDGDEQFF.

This rearrangement joins TRBV7-8 to TRBJ1-4; D gene unclear. V was cut by 8 bases and J by 8 bases, with 15 bases left in between. CDR3 length: 13 residues. Germline-derived CDR1 and CDR2 are SGHVS and FQNEAQ. CDR3 sequence (DNA): TGTGCCAGCTGGAAGGGAGGGAGGGAAAAACTGTTTTTT. This codes for CASWKGGREKLFF.

The chain employs TRBV6-5 and TRBJ2-5, with D perhaps TRBD2 (6 bases). V gave up 6 bases and J gave up 7 bases, with 18 bases separating them. Germline CDR1 MNHEY, CDR2 SVGAGI. The CDR3 is 14 residues long. The CDR3 loop is CASSVLGRERTQYF. CDR3 sequence (DNA): TGTGCCAGCAGCGTACTCGGCCGGGAGAGGACCCAGTACTTC.

The chain links TRBV11-3 to TRBJ2-7; possible D gene TRBD1, 6 bases. CDR1 and CDR2 from the germline V gene are SGHNT and YENEEA. The CDR3 totals 13 residues. V was cut by 3 bases and J by 3 bases, with 9 bases left in between. The CDR3 loop is CASSLWGLYEQYF. CDR3 sequence (DNA): TGTGCCAGCAGCTTGTGGGGGCTCTACGAGCAGTACTTC.